One and the same sample provided the 7 T cell receptor beta chains below, sequenced in a study of cytomegalovirus exposure and HLA in healthy donors. The PCR contained 60 Vbeta and 13 Jbeta primers. The table came from immunoSEQ multiplex PCR; TCRdb's copy has only in-frame clones and leaves some out. In the table there are roughly 130,000 clones, around 79% of which are singletons. Source material: PBMCs. The receptors originated from a middle-aged woman in good health and CMV-seropositive.

This chain connects TRBV30 to TRBJ2-7, with 7 positions matching TRBD2. V was clipped by 8 bases and J by 6 bases; unmatched bases: 10. This CDR3 has 12 residues. Per the germline V gene, CDR1 is GTSNPN and CDR2 is SVGIG (reference sequence). The CDR3: CAGGGYRLEQYF. The CDR3 DNA is TGTGCCGGGGGGGGTTACAGGCTCGAGCAGTACTTC.

This chain joins TRBV5-1 and TRBJ1-1; 9 nucleotides align to TRBD1. V lost 4 bases to trimming and J lost 3 bases; unmatched junction nucleotides: 4. Germline values: CDR1 SGHRS, CDR2 YFSETQ. This CDR3 region has 14 residues. For the CDR3, the DNA is TGCGCCAGCAGCGAGGGACAGGGCTACACTGAAGCTTTCTTT. This gives the protein CASSEGQGYTEAFF.

V and J are TRBV5-1 and TRBJ2-7, with 8 positions matching TRBD1. The V segment lost 4 bases and the J segment 3 bases; nucleotides outside the gene matches: 6. Germline V lookup: CDR1 SGHRS, CDR2 YFSETQ. The CDR3 totals 14 residues. Here the CDR3 reads CASSAGQELYEQYF. The CDR3 DNA reads TGCGCCAGCAGCGCGGGACAGGAACTCTACGAGCAGTACTTC.

CDR3: CASSSSSRPYEQYF. The CDR3 DNA reads TGTGCCAGCAGTTCTAGCTCTAGACCCTACGAGCAGTACTTC. This sequence joins TRBV5-6 and TRBJ2-7; possibly TRBD2 for D (5 bases). Germline CDR1 reads SGHDT; CDR2 reads YYEEEE. The CDR3 runs 14 residues. Deletions cut 5 bases from V and 2 bases from J, with 14 bases between.

The genes are TRBV7-9 and TRBJ1-1; 7 bases are shared with TRBD1. After removal of 1 base from V and 2 bases from J, the junction contained 7 bases not matched to a gene. CDR1 is SEHNR and CDR2 is FQNEAQ in the germline V gene (reference sequence). The CDR3 loop spans 16 amino acids. As DNA, the CDR3 is TGTGCCAGCAGCTTAGAGGGACAGCTACCAAACACTGAAGCTTTCTTT. This sequence encodes CASSLEGQLPNTEAFF.

The gene calls are TRBV7-9 and TRBJ1-4, with a possible D match to TRBD1 (6 bases). Trimming cost V 1 base and J 0 bases, with 18 bases left between them. Looked up from germline, CDR1 is SEHNR and CDR2 is FQNEAQ (reference sequence). The CDR3 sequence is 19 residues long. CDR3 DNA sequence: TGTGCCAGCAGCTTAGGCTTGATTGACAGGAGCCCAACTAATGAAAAACTGTTTTTT. It encodes CASSLGLIDRSPTNEKLFF.

This clone was picked up a small number of times. The chain carries TRBV5-1 and TRBJ2-3; D is ambiguous. This CDR3 has 12 residues. The germline gives CDR1 SGHRS, CDR2 YFSETQ. Trimming removed 5 bases from V and 0 bases from J, with 4 bases in between. CDR3 protein: CASRLSTDTQYF. The CDR3 DNA follows: TGCGCCAGCAGACTAAGCACAGATACGCAGTATTTT.